This T cell receptor (beta chain) was profiled in a study of cytotoxic CD8 clonotypes in ibrutinib-treated CLL. Overall study context: Responses: some 24 partial, 2 complete; after median around 64 months, around 14 stayed remitted, roughly 12 progressed. Study outcomes and limitations: Having risen at ibrutinib response, clonality had fallen back toward baseline by progression. Sustained-remission and progressing patients had different sampling times.

V dropped 5 bases and J dropped 5; count of bases not matched to a gene: 8. The V gene's germline CDR1 is SGHDT and CDR2 YYEEEE. There are 14 residues in the CDR3. A word on this clone: Its antigen is currently unknown.

Method: immunoSEQ multiplex PCR; TCRdb's copy keeps in-frame clones and lacks some. Counted here are over 130,000 clones, around 84% occurring once; the ten biggest clones make up 6% to 9.5%. The rearrangement uses TRBV5-6 and TRBJ1-1, with 8 bases fitting TRBD1. The sample was PBMCs, taken after 36 months of ibrutinib treatment. The receptor comes from a human donor with chronic lymphocytic leukemia. The CDR3 is CASRRTGRGTEAFF. The CDR3, as DNA: TGTGCCAGCAGAAGGACAGGGAGAGGTACTGAAGCTTTCTTT.